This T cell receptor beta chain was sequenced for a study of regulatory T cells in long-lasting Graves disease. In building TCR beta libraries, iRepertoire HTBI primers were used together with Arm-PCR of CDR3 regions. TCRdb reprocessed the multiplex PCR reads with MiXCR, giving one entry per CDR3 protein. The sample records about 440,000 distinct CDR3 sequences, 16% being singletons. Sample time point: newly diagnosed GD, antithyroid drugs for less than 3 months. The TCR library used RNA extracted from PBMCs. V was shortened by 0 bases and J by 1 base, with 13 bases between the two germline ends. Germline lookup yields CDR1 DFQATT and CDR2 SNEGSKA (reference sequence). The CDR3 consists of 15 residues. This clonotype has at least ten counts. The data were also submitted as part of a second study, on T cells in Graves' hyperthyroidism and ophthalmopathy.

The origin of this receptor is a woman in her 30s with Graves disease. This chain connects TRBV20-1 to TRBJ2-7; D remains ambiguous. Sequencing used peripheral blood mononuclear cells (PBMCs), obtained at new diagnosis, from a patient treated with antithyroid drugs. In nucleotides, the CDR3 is TGCAGTGCTAGAGATCTTAAGGTTCTTTCCTACGAGCAGTACTTC. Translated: CSARDLKVLSYEQYF.